This is a list of T cell receptor beta chains from one sample in a study of CD8 T cells in ankylosing spondylitis. TCRdb independently ran MiXCR on the 5' RACE reads; one entry per CDR3 protein. The repertoire includes some 270,000 distinct CDR3 sequences, 15% to 20% of them detected once, and 25% to 40% sits in the top ten. Sequences were obtained from blood, either unsorted or a sorted T cell fraction (not recorded which). Receptors were obtained from a male donor with ankylosing spondylitis or in good health (not recorded which). The CDR3 runs from the conserved cysteine through the conserved F or W. A D gene is named only where the DNA matches it firmly. Where a row states a size, it is once, few, many or the class of an expanded clone; other rows omit it.

TRBJ2-1 few TRBV6-6 - CATAGTLGHEQFF TGTGCCACGGCTGGGACGCTCGGGCATGAGCAGTTCTTC
TRBJ1-5 many TRBV27 TRBD1 CASSPWDSLNQPQHF TGTGCCAGCAGTCCCTGGGACAGCCTCAATCAGCCCCAGCATTTT
TRBJ2-1 few TRBV24-1 - CATSDTSYNEQFF TGTGCCACCAGTGACACCTCCTACAATGAGCAGTTCTTC
TRBJ2-3 - TRBV29-1 - CSVEGETRTHTDTQYF TGCAGCGTTGAAGGGGAAACAAGGACACACACAGATACGCAGTATTTT
TRBJ2-7 few TRBV12-3/TRBV12-4 - CASTSTEAHEQYF TGTGCCAGCACCTCAACTGAGGCCCACGAGCAGTACTTC
TRBJ2-3 few TRBV14 - CAIGGPSTDTQYF TGTGCCATCGGGGGACCGAGCACAGATACGCAGTATTTT
TRBJ2-2 - TRBV10-3 TRBD1 CAIRSGTGSTGELFF TGTGCCATCAGGTCCGGGACAGGGAGCACCGGGGAGCTGTTTTTT
TRBJ2-1 many TRBV29-1 TRBD2 CSVEGGGSSYNEQFF TGCAGCGTTGAGGGCGGCGGGAGCTCCTACAATGAGCAGTTCTTC
TRBJ2-1 few TRBV6-4 TRBD2 CASSDFSLLRTSKYNEQFF TGTGCCAGCAGTGACTTCTCCCTTCTTAGGACTAGCAAGTACAATGAGCAGTTCTTC
TRBJ2-2 - TRBV29-1 - CSVVNPGPNTGELFF TGCAGCGTTGTTAACCCCGGTCCGAACACCGGGGAGCTGTTTTTT
TRBJ2-1 few TRBV4-2 TRBD2 CASSHNPSGGAYNEQFF TGTGCCAGCAGCCACAACCCTAGCGGAGGCGCCTACAATGAGCAGTTCTTC
TRBJ2-1 many TRBV6-1 TRBD1 CASRPRQGSSYNEQFF TGTGCCAGCAGACCCAGACAGGGGTCCTCCTACAATGAGCAGTTCTTC
TRBJ2-7 - TRBV5-1 TRBD1 CASSLGDREIVSYEQYF TGCGCCAGCAGCTTGGGGGACAGGGAAATCGTATCCTACGAGCAGTACTTC
TRBJ2-1 - TRBV28 TRBD1 CASSWDRGGDEQFF TGTGCCAGCAGTTGGGACAGGGGAGGGGATGAGCAGTTCTTC
TRBJ2-7 - TRBV29-1 - CSVEDSTGGYEQYF TGCAGCGTTGAAGATTCTACAGGAGGTTACGAGCAGTACTTC
TRBJ2-7 - TRBV7-2 TRBD2 CASSLAGQKSYEQYF TGTGCCAGCAGTCTAGCGGGACAGAAGTCCTACGAGCAGTACTTC
TRBJ2-7 few TRBV12-3/TRBV12-4 - CASSPILQGGYEQYF TGTGCCAGCAGTCCCATTTTACAGGGCGGCTACGAGCAGTACTTC
TRBJ2-5 few TRBV12-3/TRBV12-4 - CASRSPGTKGVGETQYF TGTGCCAGCAGATCACCCGGGACAAAAGGGGTAGGAGAGACCCAGTACTTC
TRBJ1-2 - TRBV6-1 TRBD1 CAPGGQGAAYGYTF TGTGCCCCGGGGGGACAGGGGGCCGCCTATGGCTACACCTTC
TRBJ2-1 - TRBV7-8 TRBD2 CASNMGMGGRWNEQFF TGTGCCAGCAACATGGGCATGGGCGGGAGATGGAATGAGCAGTTCTTC
TRBJ2-1 few TRBV29-1 TRBD2 CSVWGASGRRVDEQFF TGCAGCGTCTGGGGGGCTAGCGGGAGGAGGGTCGATGAGCAGTTCTTC
TRBJ2-7 - TRBV12-3/TRBV12-4 TRBD1 CASSPGQLNLRDEQYF TGTGCCAGCAGTCCGGGACAGCTAAACTTACGAGACGAGCAGTACTTC
TRBJ2-4 - TRBV27 TRBD1 CASSSEAGGNIQYF TGTGCCAGCAGTTCGGAGGCAGGGGGAAACATTCAGTACTTC
TRBJ2-1 - TRBV5-1 TRBD2 CASSLVGRADEQFF TGCGCCAGCAGCTTGGTAGGGAGGGCGGATGAGCAGTTCTTC
TRBJ1-2 - TRBV7-9 TRBD1 CASSSASDREGYTF TGTGCCAGCAGCTCAGCCTCGGACAGGGAAGGCTACACCTTC
TRBJ1-1 - TRBV5-1 - CASSLEGRDTEAFF TGCGCCAGCAGCTTGGAGGGGCGGGATACTGAAGCTTTCTTT
TRBJ2-5 - TRBV9 - CASSVVADQETQYF TGTGCCAGCAGCGTAGTAGCAGACCAAGAGACCCAGTACTTC
TRBJ2-1 - TRBV25-1 TRBD2 CASSPSPGTSEKYNEQFF TGTGCCAGCAGTCCGAGCCCCGGGACTAGCGAGAAATACAATGAGCAGTTCTTC
TRBJ2-3 few TRBV7-3 TRBD2 CASSFSGASTDTQYF TGTGCCAGCAGCTTTAGCGGGGCTAGCACAGATACGCAGTATTTT
TRBJ1-2 few TRBV20-1 - CSAMGSSYGYTF TGCAGTGCTATGGGAAGTAGCTATGGCTACACCTTC
TRBJ2-7 few TRBV20-1 TRBD2 CSARDPTLAGLSYEQYF TGCAGTGCTAGGGACCCCACGCTAGCGGGACTTTCCTACGAGCAGTACTTC
TRBJ2-7 few TRBV4-1 - CASSQEVNGNYEQYF TGCGCCAGCAGCCAAGAAGTAAACGGGAACTACGAGCAGTACTTC
TRBJ1-1 - TRBV4-1 - CASTTLKNIGVREAFF TGCGCCAGCACCACCCTAAAAAATATCGGTGTGCGTGAAGCTTTCTTT
TRBJ2-3 few TRBV20-1 TRBD2 CSARDYNGLAGDRDTQYF TGCAGTGCTAGAGACTATAACGGACTAGCGGGAGACCGCGATACGCAGTATTTT
TRBJ1-2 few TRBV10-3 - CAITGVSNYGYTF TGTGCCATCACGGGCGTCTCTAACTATGGCTACACCTTC
TRBJ2-4 - TRBV12-3/TRBV12-4 - CASGDRRDLIQYF TGTGCCAGCGGAGACAGGCGGGATCTCATTCAGTACTTC
TRBJ2-2 - TRBV4-2 TRBD1 CASSQDSGGDTGELFF TGTGCCAGCAGCCAAGATTCAGGGGGCGACACCGGGGAGCTGTTTTTT
TRBJ2-1 few TRBV20-1 - CSARDVKEGYNEQFF TGCAGTGCTAGAGATGTGAAAGAGGGCTACAATGAGCAGTTCTTC
TRBJ2-1 few TRBV28 TRBD1 CASSLTGIAYNEQFF TGTGCCAGCAGTTTGACAGGGATAGCGTACAATGAGCAGTTCTTC
TRBJ2-2 - TRBV7-9 - CASRDDTGELFF TGTGCCAGCCGGGACGACACCGGGGAGCTGTTTTTT
TRBJ2-7 many TRBV10-3 TRBD2 CAISDPGLVGEQYF TGTGCCATCAGTGATCCGGGACTAGTTGGCGAGCAGTACTTC
TRBJ1-1 - TRBV3-1 TRBD1 CASSQDRRDRSSSMNTEAFF TGTGCCAGCAGCCAAGATCGTCGGGACAGGTCCTCGTCTATGAACACTGAAGCTTTCTTT
TRBJ2-1 many TRBV7-9 TRBD1 CASTLTGDRVTYNEQFF TGTGCCAGCACCCTTACCGGGGACAGGGTAACCTACAATGAGCAGTTCTTC
TRBJ2-1 - TRBV7-6 TRBD2 CASSQAPTSGSWGEQFF TGTGCCAGCAGCCAAGCTCCGACTAGCGGTTCGTGGGGCGAGCAGTTCTTC
TRBJ2-7 few TRBV20-1 - CSAPDYDLVEQYF TGCAGTGCTCCGGACTACGATCTTGTCGAGCAGTACTTC